This TCR beta chain derives from a study of beta chain features in type 1 diabetes. Whole-study results and caveats: Type 1 diabetes patients showed a moderate but significant shortening of TCRB CDR3s in all four CD4+ subsets. Cells with high TCR expression could be over-represented by cDNA sequencing. HLA effects on TCRB rearrangement stayed unresolved here. Type 1 diabetes patients showed fewer insertions and more deletions at VDJ junctions.

This clone was counted at least ten times. Its antigen is not identified. Staining for CD45RO/CCR7/CD25/CD127/CD95/CD27 allowed sorting of CD4+ naive, central memory, regulatory and stem cell-like memory cells. The sequenced template was cDNA made from the entire isolated RNA. Profiled with immunoSEQ multiplex PCR; TCRdb holds only in-frame clones, not every one. The sample has around 340,000 clones, approximately 10% seen once. The CDR3 totals 17 residues. The J gene is TRBJ1-3, the V gene TRBV21-1; the tabulated D call, TRBD1, remains unverified against the DNA. TRBV21-1 is reported as a pseudogene. The receptor's source is a man younger than 40 with type 1 diabetes. Sequences were obtained from central memory CD4+ T cells from blood. The CDR3 coding sequence is TGTGCCAGCAGCTTGGGACAGGGGGCCACCTCTGGAAACACCATATATTTT. Translation gives CASSLGQGATSGNTIYF.